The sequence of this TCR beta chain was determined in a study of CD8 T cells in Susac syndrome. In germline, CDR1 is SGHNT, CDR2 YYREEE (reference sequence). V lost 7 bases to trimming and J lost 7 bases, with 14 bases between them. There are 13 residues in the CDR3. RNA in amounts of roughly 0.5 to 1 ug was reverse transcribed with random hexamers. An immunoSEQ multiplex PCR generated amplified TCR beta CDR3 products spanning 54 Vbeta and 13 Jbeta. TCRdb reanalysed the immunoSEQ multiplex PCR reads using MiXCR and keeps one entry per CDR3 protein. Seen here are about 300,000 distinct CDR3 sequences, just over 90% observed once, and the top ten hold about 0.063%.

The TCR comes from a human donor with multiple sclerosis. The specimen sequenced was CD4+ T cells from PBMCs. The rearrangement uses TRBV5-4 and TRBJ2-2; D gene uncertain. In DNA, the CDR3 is TGTGCCAGCCGTCCTGGGGTTTACGGGGAGCTGTTTTTT. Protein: CASRPGVYGELFF.